Each of the 26 T cell receptor beta chains below was sequenced from the same sample in a study of T cells in Graves' hyperthyroidism and ophthalmopathy (dated by TCRdb to about 2019). Libraries were built with multiplex PCR. TCRdb lists the instrument as Illumina HiSeq 2000. The TCR beta CDR3 regions were amplified from RNA transcripts. For the first round of RT-PCR on the TCR CDR3, the HTBI primer set was used together with the Qiagen OneStep RT-PCR kit. Clones were called with MiXCR by TCRdb after fastp trimmed the public reads at Q25, and only in-frame beta chains were retained. Rows with a matching CDR3 protein are joined into one entry that keeps the most common DNA and genes. The sample has approximately 710,000 distinct CDR3 sequences on record, 15% to 20% of them singletons. Together, the top ten hold roughly 16% of the sample. The sequencing input was blood. Receptors originate from a man over 45 with Graves' hyperthyroidism.

This clonotype was observed at least ten times. The junction shows a germline mismatch at one end, possibly a read error. The chain carries TRBV5-1 and TRBJ1-4; D not certain. Germline CDR1 is SGHRS and CDR2 is YFSETQ. The CDR3 runs to 14 residues. CDR3 region: CASSSGATNEKLFF. CDR3 sequence (DNA): TGTGCCAGCAGTTCCGGAGCAACTAATGAAAAACTGTTTTTT.

This clonotype was picked up a small number of times. The V and J genes are TRBV19 and TRBJ2-3; TRBD2 matches 12 bases. This CDR3 has 16 amino acids. Germline V gene lookup returns CDR1 LNHDA and CDR2 SQIVND (reference sequence). Trimming removed 0 bases from V and 4 bases from J; junction bases left unmatched: 2. CDR3 amino acids: CASSIELAGGADTQYF. In nucleotides, the CDR3 is TGTGCCAGTAGTATAGAACTAGCGGGAGGCGCAGATACGCAGTATTTT.

This clonotype was seen repeatedly, ten times or more. The J gene is TRBJ1-1, the V gene TRBV28; D uncertain. Germline CDR1 is MDHEN and CDR2 is SYDVKM. There are 14 residues in the CDR3. Trimming left V 4 bases short and J 3 bases short, with 12 bases between. The CDR3 DNA reads TGTGCCAGCAGTTCCATTAGGGTCGACACTGAAGCTTTCTTT. This translates into CASSSIRVDTEAFF.

This clonotype was recorded at least ten times. The chain joins TRBV2 to TRBJ2-1; D not resolved. Trimming removed 3 bases at V and 0 bases at J, with 9 bases between. This CDR3 has 15 residues. The V gene's germline CDR1 is SNHLY and CDR2 FYNNEI. The CDR3 DNA reads TGTGCCAGCAGTGAGGCAACTATCTCCTACAATGAGCAGTTCTTC. Its translation is CASSEATISYNEQFF.

This clonotype has a count of ten or more. The rearrangement links TRBV11-2 to TRBJ2-1; 7 bases align to TRBD2. Trimming removed 1 base from V and 9 bases from J; junction bases left unmatched: 6. This CDR3 has 14 residues. Germline lookup yields CDR1 SGHAT and CDR2 FQNNGV. CDR3 protein: CASSLGGGPSEQFF. Written as DNA, the CDR3 is TGTGCCAGCAGCTTAGGGGGAGGGCCAAGTGAGCAGTTCTTC.

In this sample, this clonotype turned up many times. CDR3 protein: CASNLGQYGYTF. In DNA, the CDR3 is TGTGCCAGCAACCTAGGGCAGTATGGCTACACCTTC. This rearrangement joins TRBV2 to TRBJ1-2; D uncertain. V was trimmed by 7 bases and J by 5 bases, leaving 11 bases between them. The CDR3 consists of 12 residues. The germline V gene encodes CDR1 SNHLY and CDR2 FYNNEI. Drawing the rest from reference TRBV2 and TRBJ1-2, the complete variable domain is EPEVTQTPSHQVTQMGQEVILRCVPISNHLYFYWYRQILGQKVEFLVSFYNNEISEKSEIFDDQFSVERPDGSNFTLKIRSTKLEDSAMYFCASNLGQYGYTFGSGTRLTVV.

This clonotype was detected many times. This chain uses TRBV7-3 with TRBJ2-5; a weak D match, TRBD1 (5 bases). The CDR3 is made up of 15 amino acids. V lost 2 bases and J lost 1, with 11 bases in between. The germline CDR1 and CDR2 sequences are SGHTA and FQGTGA. DNA of the CDR3: TGTGCCAGCAGCTTAGGAAGGCAGGGCCAAGAGACCCAGTACTTC. Protein product: CASSLGRQGQETQYF.

This clonotype came up many times. This rearrangement joins TRBV28 to TRBJ1-5; D unclear. Germline CDR1 reads MDHEN; CDR2 reads SYDVKM. The CDR3 spans 16 residues. The V end was cut by 5 bases, the J end by 4 bases, with 18 bases between. This CDR3 is CASSILRVEKNQPQHF. CDR3 sequence (DNA): TGTGCCAGCAGTATCCTGAGGGTAGAAAAGAATCAGCCCCAGCATTTT.

This clonotype has at least ten counts. The chain combines TRBV28 with TRBJ1-6; the D gene is possibly TRBD1 (5 bases). Germline V gives CDR1 MDHEN, CDR2 SYDVKM. V was shortened by 2 bases and J by 7 bases, with 15 bases between the two germline ends. CDR3 length equals 16 residues. CDR3 DNA: TGTGCCAGCAGTTTAGAATGGGGCCCCGGGAATTCACCCCTCCACTTT. Translated: CASSLEWGPGNSPLHF. Combining the CDR3 with reference TRBV28 and TRBJ1-6 gives the whole variable domain DVKVTQSSRYLVKRTGEKVFLECVQDMDHENMFWYRQDPGLGLRLIYFSYDVKMKEKGDIPEGYSVSREKKERFSLILESASTNQTSMYLCASSLEWGPGNSPLHFGNGTRLTVT.

This clonotype was counted between two and nine times. This rearrangement joins TRBV2 to TRBJ2-2; D unresolved. Germline V lookup: CDR1 SNHLY, CDR2 FYNNEI. This CDR3 is built from 13 residues. The ends were cut back, 10 bases at V and 6 bases at J, with 15 bases in the middle. The CDR3 DNA reads as TGTGCCACCACAAGACATAACGCCGGGGAGCTGTTTTTT. The encoded protein is CATTRHNAGELFF. Full variable domain (outside the CDR3, taken from reference TRBV2 and TRBJ2-2): EPEVTQTPSHQVTQMGQEVILRCVPISNHLYFYWYRQILGQKVEFLVSFYNNEISEKSEIFDDQFSVERPDGSNFTLKIRSTKLEDSAMYFCATTRHNAGELFFGEGSRLTVL.

This clonotype was counted only a few times. The chain links TRBV15 to TRBJ1-1; no clear D gene. With 5 bases removed from V and 3 bases from J, the gap between germline ends came to 10 bases. The CDR3 is made up of 13 amino acids. Germline assignment: CDR1 LNHNV and CDR2 YYDKDF (reference sequence). CDR3 in DNA: TGTGCCACCAGCTCCGAGGAGGACACTGAAGCTTTCTTT. Protein: CATSSEEDTEAFF.

The rearrangement links TRBV2 to TRBJ2-1; no clear D. The germline V gene has CDR1 SNHLY and CDR2 FYNNEI. Trimming shortened V by 3 bases and J by 7 bases, and 13 bases separated the two germline ends. The CDR3 is made up of 14 amino acids. The CDR3 sequence: CASSEQELVNEQFF. In nucleotides, the CDR3 is TGTGCCAGCAGTGAGCAGGAGCTCGTGAATGAGCAGTTCTTC.

Many counts were recorded for this clonotype. V gene TRBV7-8 combines with J gene TRBJ1-2, with a tentative D call TRBD1 (5 bases). The germline CDR1 and CDR2 sequences are SGHVS and FQNEAQ. Between the trimmed V and J ends, which lost 1 base and 4 bases, there was a span of 13 bases. The length of the CDR3 is 15 residues. The chain's CDR3 is CASSLGRGEGYGYTF. CDR3 nucleotide sequence: TGTGCCAGCAGCTTAGGGAGGGGTGAGGGCTATGGCTACACCTTC.

This clonotype was recorded many times. The V call is TRBV6-1, the J call TRBJ1-5; D call uncertain. The V end was cut by 0 bases, the J end by 0 bases, with 12 bases between. The CDR3 length is 17 residues. The germline V gene encodes CDR1 MNHNS and CDR2 SASEGT. As DNA, the CDR3 is TGTGCCAGCAGTGAAGCGGGATGGAGGAGTAGCAATCAGCCCCAGCATTTT. Residues: CASSEAGWRSSNQPQHF.

This clonotype turned up a few times. Without the conserved terminal phenylalanine or tryptophan, this CDR3 likely stems from a read error. V and J are TRBV30 and TRBJ2-2; D unresolved. From germline, CDR1 is GTSNPN and CDR2 SVGIG (reference sequence). The ends were cut back, 1 base at V and 2 bases at J, with 5 bases in the middle. CDR3 length: 13 residues. The CDR3 bases are TGTGCCTGGAGTGGAGTTAACACCGGGGAGCTGTTTCTT. Its protein is CAWSGVNTGELFL.

Of note for this clonotype: Compared with germline, one end of the junction differs, possibly owing to a read error. This chain links TRBV11-2 with TRBJ1-6; 12 bases map to TRBD1. Germline V lookup: CDR1 SGHAT, CDR2 FQNNGV. The CDR3 spans 16 residues. The CDR3 DNA reads TGTGCCAGCAGCTTAGGGGACAGGGGGCTGAATTCACCCCTCCTCTTT. This gives the protein CASSLGDRGLNSPLLF. Filled out from reference TRBV11-2 and TRBJ1-6, the complete variable domain reads EAGVAQSPRYKIIEKRQSVAFWCNPISGHATLYWYQQILGQGPKLLIQFQNNGVVDDSQLPKDRFSAERLKGVDSTLKIQPAKLEDSAVYLCASSLGDRGLNSPLLFGNGTRLTVT.

This clonotype was recorded at least ten times. This rearrangement joins TRBV12-3 or TRBV12-4 to TRBJ1-1; weak D call: TRBD1 (5 bases). V dropped 3 bases and J dropped 1 base, with 15 bases sitting between them. The CDR3 has 16 amino acids. As DNA, the CDR3 is TGTGCCAGCAGTTTTAGCGCAGGGAAGGGGAACACTGAAGCTTTCTTT. It specifies CASSFSAGKGNTEAFF.

This clonotype occurred a few times. The V gene is TRBV27, the J gene TRBJ1-2; 7 bases are a match to TRBD1. The trim removed 5 bases at V and 8 bases at J, leaving 8 bases unmatched. The CDR3 has 13 residues. Germline values: CDR1 MNHEY, CDR2 SMNVEV (reference sequence). CDR3 in DNA: TGTGCCAGCAGTCCCCAGGGGGTCTGGGGCTACACCTTC. This translates into CASSPQGVWGYTF.

The CDR3 reads CASSWDRGDTEAFF. The DNA of the CDR3 is TGTGCCAGCAGTTGGGACAGGGGGGACACTGAAGCTTTCTTT. This chain uses TRBV6-9 with TRBJ1-1; 11 nucleotides align to TRBD1. The CDR3 extends over 14 amino acids. Trimming cost V 4 bases and J 3 bases; bases outside gene matches: 1. CDR1 MNHGY and CDR2 SVAAGI come from the germline V gene.

This clonotype was seen only a few times. CDR3 in amino acids: CASSQHGATNEKLFF. CDR3 in DNA: TGCGCCAGCAGTCAACATGGCGCAACTAATGAAAAACTGTTTTTT. The V and J genes are TRBV4-3 and TRBJ1-4; D is uncertain. Germline CDR1 reads LGHNA; CDR2 reads YSLEER. This CDR3 has 15 amino acids. V was clipped by 6 bases and J by 0 bases, with 11 bases between them.

About this clonotype itself: Given a much more abundant clone one base away, this may be a read error. This chain uses TRBV7-3 with TRBJ1-1; possibly TRBD1 for D (5 bases). This CDR3 has 15 residues. Trimming removed 4 bases at V and 5 bases at J, with 17 bases between. The germline gives CDR1 SGHTA, CDR2 FQGTGA. CDR3 sequence reads: CASSSRAGGGTEAFF. Here the CDR3 DNA reads TGTGCCAGCAGCTCCCGGGCGGGGGGTGGAACTGAAGCTTTCTTT.

The sample holds many counts of this clonotype. The CDR3 spells CASSVDVGRYEQYF. The CDR3 region has the DNA TGTGCCAGCAGCGTAGATGTGGGACGCTACGAGCAGTACTTC. The gene calls are TRBV9 and TRBJ2-7; D is possibly TRBD1 or TRBD2 (5 bases each). This CDR3 region has 14 residues. The V gene lost 0 bases and the J gene lost 3 bases, with 10 bases spanning the gap. Germline V lookup: CDR1 SGDLS, CDR2 YYNGEE.

This clonotype occurred many times. The V call is TRBV12-3 or TRBV12-4, the J call TRBJ1-1; no definite D call. Trimming took 3 bases from V and 5 from J, leaving 10 bases between them. The CDR3 totals 13 residues. The CDR3 DNA reads TGTGCCAGCAGTTTCGGGGTGCGGACTGAAGCTTTCTTT. Amino acid sequence: CASSFGVRTEAFF.

This clonotype was picked up many times. This chain links TRBV11-2 with TRBJ2-4; D unclear. This CDR3 comprises 11 residues. Germline-derived CDR1 and CDR2 are SGHAT and FQNNGV. With 3 bases removed from V and 4 bases from J, the gap between germline ends came to 1 base. The CDR3: CASSFKNIQYF. Here the CDR3 DNA reads TGTGCCAGCAGCTTTAAAAACATTCAGTACTTC.

Ten or more counts support this clonotype. J is TRBJ1-2 and V is TRBV9; D unresolved. The V end lost 6 bases, the J end lost 3 bases, and 6 bases lay between the germline ends. Germline loops: CDR1 SGDLS, CDR2 YYNGEE. The CDR3 spans 11 residues. CDR3 in DNA: TGTGCCAGCACATCCGACTATGGCTACACCTTC. It translates to CASTSDYGYTF.

This chain links TRBV29-1 with TRBJ1-2, with D uncertain. There are 13 residues in the CDR3. Germline V gene lookup returns CDR1 SQVTM and CDR2 ANQGSEA. The V and J ends lost 3 bases and 4 bases respectively, with 12 bases between them. This CDR3 reads CSVESQEIYGYTF. The CDR3 region has the DNA TGCAGCGTTGAGTCGCAGGAAATCTATGGCTACACCTTC.